These 3 T cell receptor beta chains originate from one sample sequenced in a study of cytomegalovirus exposure and HLA in healthy donors. The PCR was carried out with 60 Vbeta primers and 13 Jbeta primers. Data came from immunoSEQ multiplex PCR; TCRdb stores just in-frame clones and leaves some out. Its clone listing holds some 80,000 clones. Sequences were obtained from PBMCs. The origin of the receptors is a woman between 25 and 40 years old in good health and CMV-seronegative.

This rearrangement joins TRBV5-4 to TRBJ1-2; the D is unclear. CDR1 and CDR2 from the germline V gene are SGHNT and YYREEE (reference sequence). The CDR3 is 15 residues long. The ends were cut back, 0 bases at V and 4 bases at J, with 13 bases in the middle. The CDR3 DNA reads as TGTGCCAGCAGCTTGGAAGGCCCGGGGTCCTATGGCTACACCTTC. Protein sequence: CASSLEGPGSYGYTF.

The gene calls are TRBV5-4 and TRBJ2-5; the match to TRBD2 covers 10 bases. The CDR3 covers 19 residues. Germline V gives CDR1 SGHNT, CDR2 YYREEE (reference sequence). V dropped 3 bases and J dropped 5; count of bases not matched to a gene: 19. The CDR3 DNA is TGTGCCAGCAGCTCAGGGGGACATGAGCGGGGGGGGCGGGGCGAGACCCAGTACTTC. Its translation: CASSSGGHERGGRGETQYF.

This chain uses TRBV18 with TRBJ1-1; TRBD1 matches at 8 bases. CDR1 and CDR2 from the germline V gene are KGHSH and LQKENI. This CDR3 has 15 amino acids. V was clipped by 3 bases and J by 1 base; unmatched bases: 4. This CDR3 is CASSPRTGRNTEAFF. The CDR3 coding sequence is TGTGCCAGCTCACCTCGGACAGGGAGGAACACTGAAGCTTTCTTT.